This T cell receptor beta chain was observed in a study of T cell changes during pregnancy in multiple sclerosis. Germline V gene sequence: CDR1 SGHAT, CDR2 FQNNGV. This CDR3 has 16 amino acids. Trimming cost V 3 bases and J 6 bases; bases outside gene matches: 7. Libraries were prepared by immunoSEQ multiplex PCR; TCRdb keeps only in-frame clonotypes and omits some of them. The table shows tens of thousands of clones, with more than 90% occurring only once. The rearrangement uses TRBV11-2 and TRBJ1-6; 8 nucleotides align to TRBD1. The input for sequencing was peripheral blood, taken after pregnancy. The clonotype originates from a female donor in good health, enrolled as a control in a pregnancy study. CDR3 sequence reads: CASSLGRGLVNSPLHF. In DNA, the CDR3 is TGTGCCAGCAGCTTGGGCAGGGGGCTAGTTAATTCACCCCTCCACTTT. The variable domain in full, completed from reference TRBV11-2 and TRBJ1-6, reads EAGVAQSPRYKIIEKRQSVAFWCNPISGHATLYWYQQILGQGPKLLIQFQNNGVVDDSQLPKDRFSAERLKGVDSTLKIQPAKLEDSAVYLCASSLGRGLVNSPLHFGNGTRLTVT.